This T cell receptor beta chain is from a study of regulatory T cells in long-lasting Graves disease. General study findings and limits: Patients with persistent disease showed a bias toward TRBV28, TRBJ1-2 and TRBJ2-5.

HTBI primers from iRepertoire and Arm-PCR of CDR3 regions yielded the TCR beta libraries. TCRdb passed the multiplex PCR reads through MiXCR, listing each CDR3 protein once. In the table there are under 450,000 distinct CDR3 sequences, about an eighth of which are singletons. The table lists this clonotype with many counts. Its specificity is unknown. The V gene lost 6 bases and the J gene lost 14 bases, with 16 bases spanning the gap. The CDR3 consists of 11 residues. Described time point: newly diagnosed GD, antithyroid drugs for less than 3 months. Scientists built the TCR library using RNA that was extracted from PBMCs. Another study also made use of these data, one on T cells in Graves' hyperthyroidism and ophthalmopathy. Per that study: Hyperthyroidism in the patients, aged 18 to 65, was newly diagnosed and under 2 months in duration. HTBI primers drove first-round RT-PCR of the TCR CDR3. Stable hyperthyroidism was told apart from ophthalmopathy by a model built on 13 V-J features.

The chain joins TRBV12-3 or TRBV12-4 to TRBJ1-1; D remains unclear. This sequence was found in a woman aged 18 to 35 with Graves disease. The material was peripheral blood mononuclear cells (PBMCs), obtained at new diagnosis, from a patient treated with antithyroid drugs. CDR3 nucleotide sequence: TGTGCCAGCAGCGTATCCCTCGTATGGTTCTTT. Residues: CASSVSLVWFF.